This is a list of T cell receptor beta chains from one sample in a study of tumor-infiltrating lymphocytes in localized non-small cell lung cancer. TCRdb keeps only in-frame clones here, not all; method: immunoSEQ multiplex PCR. The table lists about 13,000 clones, around 65% of them singletons, with roughly 9% in the top ten. Sequencing used lung tumor tissue. The receptors come from a human donor with non-small cell lung cancer. CDR3s include the opening cysteine and the closing phenylalanine or tryptophan. A D gene is named only where the DNA matches it firmly. A clone size is listed for some rows: how often the clone was seen (once, few, many), or a class if it is expanded.

cdr3_length	d_call	j_call	clone_size	v_call	cdr3_aa	cdr3_nt
18	TRBD2	TRBJ2-1	-	TRBV11-2	CASSFTSGSLVSYNEQFF	TGTGCCAGCAGCTTTACTAGCGGGAGTTTGGTCTCCTACAATGAGCAGTTCTTC
13	TRBD1	TRBJ2-7	-	TRBV15	CATSRDRGREQYF	TGTGCCACCAGCAGGGACAGGGGTCGCGAGCAGTACTTC
16	TRBD1	TRBJ1-1	medium-sized	TRBV6-6	CASSLRQGEGNTEAFF	TGTGCCAGCAGCCTCCGACAGGGTGAAGGGAACACTGAAGCTTTCTTT
13	-	TRBJ2-7	-	TRBV6-1	CASSITGKYEQYF	TGTGCCAGCAGTATCACAGGGAAGTACGAGCAGTACTTC
16	-	TRBJ1-5	-	TRBV4-3	CASSQDPPGDNQPQHF	TGCGCCAGCAGCCAAGATCCCCCAGGGGACAATCAGCCCCAGCATTTT
17	TRBD1	TRBJ1-1	-	TRBV27	CASSALLATGADTEAFF	TGTGCCAGCAGTGCCCTCCTTGCGACAGGGGCGGACACTGAAGCTTTCTTT
15	-	TRBJ2-3	-	TRBV14	CASSQGEILADTQYF	TGTGCCAGCAGTCAAGGGGAAATCTTGGCAGATACGCAGTATTTT
13	-	TRBJ1-5	-	TRBV4-2	CASSQDRRQPQHF	TGTGCCAGCAGCCAAGATCGGCGGCAGCCCCAGCATTTT
16	-	TRBJ2-1	medium-sized	TRBV6-6	CASSLGRRPPYNEQFF	TGTGCCAGCAGCCTGGGCCGAAGACCCCCCTACAATGAGCAGTTCTTC
12	TRBD1	TRBJ2-7	few	TRBV11-2	CASSVQGYEQYF	TGTGCCAGCAGCGTACAGGGGTACGAGCAGTACTTC
15	-	TRBJ2-3	-	TRBV7-2	CASSLVSTSTDTQYF	TGTGCCAGCAGCTTAGTGTCAACAAGCACAGATACGCAGTATTTT
14	-	TRBJ1-6	-	TRBV2	CASSFDARTSPLHF	TGTGCCAGCAGTTTTGACGCCCGGACTTCACCCCTCCACTTT
13	-	TRBJ2-1	few	TRBV19	CASQTGQNNEQFF	TGTGCCAGTCAAACCGGACAGAACAATGAGCAGTTCTTC
15	TRBD2	TRBJ2-7	-	TRBV27	CASRVPGLAGYEQYF	TGTGCCAGCAGAGTGCCGGGACTAGCGGGATACGAGCAGTACTTC
14	-	TRBJ2-3	-	TRBV30	CAWTPGANTDTQYF	TGTGCCTGGACCCCCGGGGCGAACACAGATACGCAGTATTTT
11	-	TRBJ1-1	-	TRBV20-1	CSARDPAEAFF	TGCAGTGCTAGAGACCCGGCTGAAGCTTTCTTT